A single sample is the source of the 10 T cell receptor beta chains below, sequenced in a study of T cells after yellow fever vaccination. MiXCR was run by TCRdb on the 5' RACE reads, yielding one entry per CDR3 protein. The sample carries approximately 340,000 distinct CDR3 sequences, about 8.7% recorded once. Source: PBMCs, taken on the day of the first yellow fever vaccination. The receptors here all came from a man between 18 and 29 years old who received the YFV17D yellow fever vaccine.

Only a few counts were recorded for this clonotype. The J gene is TRBJ2-5, the V gene TRBV30, with a possible D match to TRBD2 (6 bases). V dropped 5 bases and J dropped 5 bases, with 9 bases sitting between them. This CDR3 is 11 amino acids long. Germline V gene data show CDR1 as GTSNPN and CDR2 as SVGIG (reference sequence). CDR3 DNA sequence: TGTGCCTGGGGGGGAGGTGAGACCCAGTACTTC. Its translation is CAWGGGETQYF.

The chain is built from TRBV29-1 and TRBJ1-2; tentative D call: TRBD1 (5 bases). The CDR3 is made up of 15 amino acids. The germline CDR1 and CDR2 sequences are SQVTM and ANQGSEA. Trimming left V 2 bases short and J 0 bases short, with 13 bases between. In nucleotides, the CDR3 is TGCAGCGTTGAAATCCCGGGACGGTCTAACTATGGCTACACCTTC. Translation gives CSVEIPGRSNYGYTF. The whole variable domain, filled in from reference TRBV29-1 and TRBJ1-2, reads SAVISQKPSRDICQRGTSLTIQCQVDSQVTMMFWYRQQPGQSLTLIATANQGSEATYESGFVIDKFPISRPNLTFSTLTVSNMSPEDSSIYLCSVEIPGRSNYGYTFGSGTRLTVV.

In this sample, this clonotype turned up a few times. V usage is TRBV7-2 and J usage is TRBJ2-3, with TRBD2 matching 8 bases. Unmatched junction bases numbered 17, after V lost 5 bases and J lost 10 bases. Germline V gene sequence: CDR1 SGHTA, CDR2 FQGNSA. The CDR3 covers 16 residues. CDR3 sequence (DNA): TGTGCCAGCAGCGGGGGGGCCAGCGGGGGTGGGGGATCGCAGTATTTT. Translated: CASSGGASGGGGSQYF. The complete variable domain, with remaining parts taken from reference TRBV7-2 and TRBJ2-3, reads GAGVSQSPSNKVTEKGKDVELRCDPISGHTALYWYRQSLGQGLEFLIYFQGNSAPDKSGLPSDRFSAERTGGSVSTLTIQRTQQEDSAVYLCASSGGASGGGGSQYFGPGTRLTVL.

In its sample, this clonotype was seen a few times. The gene calls are TRBV23-1 and TRBJ2-7; TRBD2 matches at 11 bases. TRBV23-1 is an open reading frame whose function is uncertain. The junction had 6 bases not matched to a gene; V was cut back by 3 bases and J by 2 bases. The CDR3 is made up of 16 amino acids. CDR3 sequence (DNA): TGCGCCAGCAGTCAGGGGGGACTAGCGGAGACCTACGAGCAGTACGTC. As protein: CASSQGGLAETYEQYV.

The gene calls are TRBV4-2 and TRBJ1-5; D is unresolved. Trimming removed 0 bases from V and 0 bases from J, with 6 bases in between. The CDR3 runs to 15 residues. Germline V gives CDR1 LGHNA, CDR2 YNFKEQ. CDR3: CASSQDIYSNQPQHF. The CDR3 nucleotides are TGTGCCAGCAGCCAAGATATCTATAGCAATCAGCCCCAGCATTTT.

There are many counts of this clonotype. The chain uses TRBV12-3 or TRBV12-4 and TRBJ1-1; 7 nucleotides agree with TRBD1. This CDR3 comprises 16 residues. Losses at the gene ends were 5 bases for V and 3 bases for J; bases not matched to a gene: 12. The DNA of the CDR3 is TGTGCCAGCAGTCCCCTTCCGGGGACAGAGTACACTGAAGCTTTCTTT. Amino acids: CASSPLPGTEYTEAFF.

This chain links TRBV7-9 with TRBJ2-3, with 12 nucleotides matching TRBD2. Per germline, CDR1 SEHNR and CDR2 FQNEAQ (reference sequence). V lost 0 bases, J lost 6 bases, and 1 base stayed unmatched. The CDR3 consists of 15 residues. As DNA, the CDR3 is TGTGCCAGCAGCTTAGCAGGACTAGCGGGGGATACGCAGTATTTT. Protein: CASSLAGLAGDTQYF.

The sample holds a few counts of this clonotype. V and J are TRBV13 and TRBJ1-2, with a tentative D call TRBD1 (6 bases). The CDR3 totals 14 residues. Germline V gene data show CDR1 as PRHDT and CDR2 as FYEKMQ (reference sequence). Between the trimmed V and J ends, which lost 2 bases and 3 bases, there was a span of 10 bases. CDR3 sequence reads: CASSLTAGDYGYTF. The CDR3 nucleotides read TGTGCCAGCAGCTTAACGGCAGGGGACTATGGCTACACCTTC.

The CDR3 coding sequence is TGTGCCATCTCTTTGGGGGCCAACTATGGCTACACCTTC. Translation gives CAISLGANYGYTF. The V call is TRBV10-3, the J call TRBJ1-2; tentatively, D is TRBD1 (6 bases). CDR1 is ENHRY, CDR2 SYGVKD, per germline. With 8 bases removed from V and 2 bases from J, the gap between germline ends came to 12 bases. The CDR3 contains 13 residues.

This clonotype was counted many times. The V call is TRBV7-7, the J call TRBJ2-5; D gene uncertain. CDR1 is SSHAT, CDR2 FNYEAQ, per germline (reference sequence). CDR3 size: 13 residues. Deletions cut 5 bases from V and 0 bases from J, with 7 bases between. CDR3 sequence reads: CASSPAYQETQYF. In DNA form, the CDR3 reads TGTGCCAGCAGCCCCGCGTACCAAGAGACCCAGTACTTC.